What follows are 10 T cell receptor beta chains derived from one specimen sequenced in a study of T cell responses to AZD1222 COVID-19 vaccine. TCRdb keeps only in-frame clones here, not all; method: immunoSEQ multiplex PCR. Counted here are about 110,000 clones, 86% occurring once; the ten biggest clones make up 3% to 3.5%. The sample consisted of peripheral blood, taken on day 0 of AZD1222 vaccination. The receptors come from an adult in good health.

This rearrangement joins TRBV28 to TRBJ1-5; TRBD1 might be the D (6 bases). V was clipped by 6 bases and J by 3 bases, with 9 bases between them. Germline CDR1 reads MDHEN; CDR2 reads SYDVKM. This CDR3 spans 13 amino acids. The CDR3: CASSDRYNQPQHF. The CDR3 region has the DNA TGTGCCAGCAGCGACAGGTACAATCAGCCCCAGCATTTT.

The chain is built from TRBV19 and TRBJ2-2, with D maybe TRBD1 (5 bases). Trimming left V 6 bases short and J 0 bases short, with 17 bases between. Germline V lookup: CDR1 LNHDA, CDR2 SQIVND (reference sequence). The CDR3 length is 17 residues. DNA of the CDR3: TGTGCCAGTAGCAAGGGGCAGAATTACCCGAACACCGGGGAGCTGTTTTTT. Amino acids: CASSKGQNYPNTGELFF.

V usage is TRBV27 and J usage is TRBJ2-1, with 12 bases lining up with TRBD2. The V gene's germline CDR1 is MNHEY and CDR2 SMNVEV (reference sequence). J lost 0 bases, V lost 5 bases, and 14 bases had no gene match. The CDR3 has 20 residues. DNA of the CDR3: TGTGCCAGCAGTCTGAAGACTAGCGGGAGATTATTAAGCTCCTACAATGAGCAGTTCTTC. Encoded protein: CASSLKTSGRLLSSYNEQFF.

The gene calls are TRBV24-1 and TRBJ1-2; 8 nucleotides agree with TRBD1. V lost 7 bases and J lost 6; bases outside the gene matches: 6. Germline CDR1 KGHDR, CDR2 SFDVKD. This CDR3 region has 13 residues. The CDR3 DNA reads TGTGCCACCAGGTTGGGACAGGCTGATGGCTACACCTTC. Translated, it gives CATRLGQADGYTF.

The chain joins TRBV10-3 to TRBJ2-5, with D maybe TRBD1 (5 bases). Per germline, CDR1 ENHRY and CDR2 SYGVKD. Trimming pared 0 bases from V and 4 bases from J, leaving 18 bases between. The CDR3 length is 17 residues. CDR3 nucleotide sequence: TGTGCCATCAGTGAGTCGCTGATCCTTAGGGGCCGAGAGACCCAGTACTTC. It encodes CAISESLILRGRETQYF.

The chain employs TRBV6-5 and TRBJ2-2; TRBD1 matches 7 bases. Germline V lookup: CDR1 MNHEY, CDR2 SVGAGI. CDR3 length: 15 amino acids. Germline trimming cut 5 bases from V and 2 bases from J; bases unmatched to any gene: 5. The CDR3 DNA is TGTGCCAGCAGTCCAGGGGGTTATAACACCGGGGAGCTGTTTTTT. Protein sequence: CASSPGGYNTGELFF.

This chain connects TRBV27 to TRBJ1-4; possible D gene TRBD1, 6 bases. Germline V gene lookup returns CDR1 MNHEY and CDR2 SMNVEV (reference sequence). V was shortened by 6 bases and J by 6 bases, with 14 bases between the two germline ends. The CDR3 runs to 14 residues. The CDR3 protein is CASRVGGGHEKLFF. The CDR3 nucleotides are TGTGCCAGCAGGGTAGGGGGGGGGCATGAAAAACTGTTTTTT.

This rearrangement joins TRBV5-1 to TRBJ1-2; D ambiguous. V was pared by 0 bases and J by 8 bases, with 5 bases between. Germline V gene sequence: CDR1 SGHRS, CDR2 YFSETQ. The CDR3 sequence is 11 residues long. CDR3 bases: TGCGCCAGCAGCTTGGACAGCGGCTACACCTTC. Translating it yields CASSLDSGYTF.

The chain recombines TRBV7-3 with TRBJ2-6; 8 nucleotides match TRBD1. CDR1 and CDR2 (germline): SGHTA, FQGTGA. CDR3 length equals 19 residues. The junction had 9 bases not matched to a gene; V was cut back by 2 bases and J by 0 bases. The CDR3 coding sequence is TGTGCCAGCAGCTTACATCCGGGACAGGCGTTCTCTGGGGCCAACGTCCTGACTTTC. Translated: CASSLHPGQAFSGANVLTF.

This chain joins TRBV24-1 and TRBJ2-3; possibly TRBD2 for D (5 bases). The CDR3 is 14 amino acids. Trimming cost V 3 bases and J 4 bases, with 10 bases left between them. Looked up from germline, CDR1 is KGHDR and CDR2 is SFDVKD. In DNA form, the CDR3 reads TGTGCCACCAGTGATCAGCTAGCTTCAGATACGCAGTATTTT. Residues: CATSDQLASDTQYF.